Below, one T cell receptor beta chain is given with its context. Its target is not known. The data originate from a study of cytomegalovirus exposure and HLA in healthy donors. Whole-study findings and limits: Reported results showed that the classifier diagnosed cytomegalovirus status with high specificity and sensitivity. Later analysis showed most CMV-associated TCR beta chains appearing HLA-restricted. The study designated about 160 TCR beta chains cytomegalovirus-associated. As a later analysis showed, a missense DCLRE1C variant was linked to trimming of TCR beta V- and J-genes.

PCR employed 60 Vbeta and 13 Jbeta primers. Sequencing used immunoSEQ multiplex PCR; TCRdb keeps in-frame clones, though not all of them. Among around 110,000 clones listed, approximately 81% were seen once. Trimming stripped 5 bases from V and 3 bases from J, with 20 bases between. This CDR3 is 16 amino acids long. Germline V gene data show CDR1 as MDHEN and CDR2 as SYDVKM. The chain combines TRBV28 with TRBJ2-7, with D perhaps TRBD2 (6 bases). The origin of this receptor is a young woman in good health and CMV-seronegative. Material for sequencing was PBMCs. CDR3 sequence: CASSPPYGSRGYEQYF. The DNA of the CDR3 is TGTGCCAGCAGTCCGCCTTACGGGAGCAGAGGCTACGAGCAGTACTTC.